This TCR beta chain is drawn from a study of CD8+CD57+ T cells in acquired aplastic anemia. It was patients with CD8+CD57+ cell expansion by flow cytometry who were chosen for sequencing. Using genomic DNA as the template, TCR beta VDJ and CDR3 profiling was carried out. TCRdb analysed the reads with MiXCR anew, one entry per CDR3 protein. The data show around 200,000 distinct CDR3 sequences, around 45% seen once. Study-wide results and limits: The same twenty-nine CD8+ CDR3 sequences occurred in patients and in controls.

Details on this clonotype: Its matching antigen is unknown.

The V end was cut by 1 base, the J end by 9 bases, with 18 bases between. From germline, CDR1 is LGHNA and CDR2 YNFKEQ. The CDR3 extends over 15 amino acids. The sequenced sample consisted of sorted CD4+, CD8+, or CD8+CD57+ T cells (not recorded which) from PBMCs. The sequence came from a human donor with aplastic anemia. V and J are TRBV4-2 and TRBJ1-2; D call uncertain. CDR3 coding DNA: TGTGCCAGCAGCCAAGTGAGCAAACTATCGGTCCGCTACACCTTC. Residues: CASSQVSKLSVRYTF.